This T cell receptor (beta chain) was sequenced in a study of CD8+CD57+ T cells in acquired aplastic anemia (dated by TCRdb to the late 2010s). Background for the entire study: DNA extracted from sorted CD4+ and CD8+ cells had a mean of approximately 3 ug, with a range of 0.2 to 27.4 ug. CD8+CD57+ expansion was defined as frequency above the mean frequency observed in healthy subjects.

Genomic DNA served as template for TCR beta VDJ combination and CDR3 sequence profiling. An Illumina HiSeq 2000 was used for TCR repertoire sequencing. The original pipeline was this. TRBV/TRBJ rearrangement plots, CDR3 size and DJ length profiles, and Simpson's diversity index were used to assess repertoires. Whichever DNA sequence was most abundant in the deep sequencing data was defined as the immunodominant clone. CDR3 amino acid sequences were checked for sharing between subjects and were compared against published repertoires and the VDJdb database. Through fastp at Q25 and MiXCR, TCRdb rebuilt clones from the public reads, retaining in-frame beta chains. Entries that share a CDR3 protein sequence are merged under the most common genes and DNA. The V and J calls here are based on TCRdb, not the publication. The sample table holds about 150,000 distinct CDR3 sequences, of which about 54% were seen once. The leading ten clones occupy around 12% of the sample.

The CDR3 covers 12 residues, taking in both the cysteine and the phenylalanine. The retained sequence is limited to the CDR3, 36 bases, with the frame set at the first base. The germline ends are 9 bases apart after V is trimmed by 7 bases and J by 0 bases. For CDR1 and CDR2, the germline V gene lists SQVTM and ANQGSEA. Concerning this clonotype itself: What antigen it recognizes has not been identified. No quality values exist for individual bases; no much larger clone is one base distant.

The research as a whole found: Between patients and healthy controls, no significant difference in CD8+ Simpson's diversity was found (P=0.060). Roughly 29 CD8+ CDR3 sequences were found to be shared between patients and controls, but these sequences appeared to be highly expressed in patients and within the immunodominant clones of the patients.

Patients chosen for sequencing had shown expansion of CD8+CD57+ cells by flow cytometry. All patients had severe acquired aplastic anemia diagnosed by International Study of Aplastic Anemia and Agranulocytosis and Camitta criteria. Patients had received no therapy at the time of blood sampling. TCR repertoires of sorted CD4+ and CD8+ blood T cells from severe aplastic anemia patients and healthy subjects were deep-sequenced in the study. In the USA, patient enrollment took place under clinicaltrials.gov protocols 00001620, 01623167, 00001397, 00071045, 00081523 and 00961064. Ficoll-Paque density gradient centrifugation was used to isolate peripheral blood mononuclear cells. Before DNA extraction, CD4+ and CD8+ T cells were sorted by FACS or by magnetic beads.

The clonotype comes from a human donor with aplastic anemia. Recombination connected TRBV29-1 to TRBJ2-5; the D gene identity is not certain. Specimen: sorted CD4+, CD8+, or CD8+CD57+ T cells (not recorded which) from PBMCs. The CDR3 here reads CSAIGYQETQYF. The DNA sequence follows: TGCAGCGCTATAGGATACCAAGAGACCCAGTACTTC.